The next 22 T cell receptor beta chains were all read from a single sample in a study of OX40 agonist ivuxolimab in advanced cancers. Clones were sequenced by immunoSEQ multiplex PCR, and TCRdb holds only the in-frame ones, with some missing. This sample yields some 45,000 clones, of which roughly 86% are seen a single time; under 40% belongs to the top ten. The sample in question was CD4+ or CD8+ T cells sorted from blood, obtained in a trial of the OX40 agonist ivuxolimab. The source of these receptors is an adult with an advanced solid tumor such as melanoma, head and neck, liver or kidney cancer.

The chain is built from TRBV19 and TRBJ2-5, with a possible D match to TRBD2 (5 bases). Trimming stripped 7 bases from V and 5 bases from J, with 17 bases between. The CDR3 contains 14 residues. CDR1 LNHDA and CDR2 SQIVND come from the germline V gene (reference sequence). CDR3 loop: CASKKGSRGETQYF. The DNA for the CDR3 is TGTGCCAGTAAGAAGGGAAGCCGAGGGGAGACCCAGTACTTC. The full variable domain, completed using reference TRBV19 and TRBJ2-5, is DGGITQSPKYLFRKEGQNVTLSCEQNLNHDAMYWYRQDPGQGLRLIYYSQIVNDFQKGDIAEGYSVSREKKESFPLTVTSAQKNPTAFYLCASKKGSRGETQYFGPGTRLLVL.

DNA of the CDR3: TGTGCCAGCAGCTTAGAAGTGTTCGCCAGGGGGGATTCACCCCTCCACTTT. Protein sequence: CASSLEVFARGDSPLHF. The V and J genes are TRBV7-3 and TRBJ1-6; 7 bases agree with TRBD1. The V gene's germline CDR1 is SGHTA and CDR2 FQGTGA. The V and J ends lost 2 bases and 8 bases, in that order; junction bases with no gene match: 12. This CDR3 has 17 amino acids.

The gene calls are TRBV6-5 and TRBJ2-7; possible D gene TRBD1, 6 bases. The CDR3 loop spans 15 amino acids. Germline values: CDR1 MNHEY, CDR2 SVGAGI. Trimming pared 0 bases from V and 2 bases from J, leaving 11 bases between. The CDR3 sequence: CASSYSWQGTYEQYF. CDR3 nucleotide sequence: TGTGCCAGCAGTTACTCGTGGCAGGGGACCTACGAGCAGTACTTC.

The DNA for the CDR3 is TGTGCCAGCAGTGACGAGTCTACCTCTGGAAACACCATATATTTT. Amino acids: CASSDESTSGNTIYF. The chain uses TRBV25-1 and TRBJ1-3; no clear D. V was clipped by 3 bases and J by 0 bases, with 9 bases between them. The CDR3 runs 15 residues. In germline, CDR1 is MGHDK, CDR2 SYGVNS. Supplemented by reference TRBV25-1 and TRBJ1-3, the full variable domain reads EADIYQTPRYLVIGTGKKITLECSQTMGHDKMYWYQQDPGMELHLIHYSYGVNSTEKGDLSSESTVSRIRTEHFPLTLESARPSHTSQYLCASSDESTSGNTIYFGEGSWLTVV.

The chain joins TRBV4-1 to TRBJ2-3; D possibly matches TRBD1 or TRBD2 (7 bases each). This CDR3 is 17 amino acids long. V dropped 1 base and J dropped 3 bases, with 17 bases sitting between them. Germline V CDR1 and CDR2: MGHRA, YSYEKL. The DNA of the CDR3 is TGCGCCAGCAGCCAAGGGGACAGCCGGGGGGTTACAGATACGCAGTATTTT. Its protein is CASSQGDSRGVTDTQYF.

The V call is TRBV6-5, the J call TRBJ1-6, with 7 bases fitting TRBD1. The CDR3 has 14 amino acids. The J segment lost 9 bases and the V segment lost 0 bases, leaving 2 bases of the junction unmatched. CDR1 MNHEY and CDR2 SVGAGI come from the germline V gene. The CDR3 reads CASSYSQGGSPLHF. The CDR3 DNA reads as TGTGCCAGCAGTTACTCCCAGGGGGGTTCACCCCTCCACTTT.

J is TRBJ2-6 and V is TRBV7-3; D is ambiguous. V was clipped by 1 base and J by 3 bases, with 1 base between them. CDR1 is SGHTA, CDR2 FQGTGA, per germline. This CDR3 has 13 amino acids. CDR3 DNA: TGTGCCAGCAGCTTAATTGGGGCCAACGTCCTGACTTTC. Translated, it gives CASSLIGANVLTF.

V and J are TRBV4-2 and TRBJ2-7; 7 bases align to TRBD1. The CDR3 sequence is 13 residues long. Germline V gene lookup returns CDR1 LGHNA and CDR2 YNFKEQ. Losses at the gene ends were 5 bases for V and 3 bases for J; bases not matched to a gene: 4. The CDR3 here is CASSLTGNYEQYF. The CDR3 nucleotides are TGTGCCAGCAGCTTGACAGGGAACTACGAGCAGTACTTC.

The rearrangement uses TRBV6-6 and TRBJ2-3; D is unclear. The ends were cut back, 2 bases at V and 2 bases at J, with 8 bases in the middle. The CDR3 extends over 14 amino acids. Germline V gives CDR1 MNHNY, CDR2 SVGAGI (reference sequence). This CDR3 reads CASSYDAFTDTQYF. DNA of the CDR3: TGTGCCAGCAGTTACGACGCATTCACAGATACGCAGTATTTT.

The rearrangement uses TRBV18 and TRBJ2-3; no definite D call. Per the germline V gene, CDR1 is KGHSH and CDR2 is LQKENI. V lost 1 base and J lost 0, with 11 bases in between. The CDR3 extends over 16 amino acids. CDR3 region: CASSPRSSASTDTQYF. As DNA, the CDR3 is TGTGCCAGCTCACCACGATCCTCGGCTAGCACAGATACGCAGTATTTT.

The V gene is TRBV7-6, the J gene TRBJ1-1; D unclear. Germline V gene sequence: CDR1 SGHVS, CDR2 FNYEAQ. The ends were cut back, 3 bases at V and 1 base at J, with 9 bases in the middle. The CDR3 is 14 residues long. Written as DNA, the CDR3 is TGTGCCAGCAGCTTTAGATCAGGGAACACTGAAGCTTTCTTT. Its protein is CASSFRSGNTEAFF.

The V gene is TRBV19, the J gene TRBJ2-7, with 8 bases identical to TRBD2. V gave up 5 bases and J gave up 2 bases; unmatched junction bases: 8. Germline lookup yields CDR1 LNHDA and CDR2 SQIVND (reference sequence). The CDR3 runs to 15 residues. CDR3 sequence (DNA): TGTGCCAGTAGTGTCTCCGCGGGGGGAACCTACGAGCAGTACTTC. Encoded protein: CASSVSAGGTYEQYF. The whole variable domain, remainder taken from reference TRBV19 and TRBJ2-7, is DGGITQSPKYLFRKEGQNVTLSCEQNLNHDAMYWYRQDPGQGLRLIYYSQIVNDFQKGDIAEGYSVSREKKESFPLTVTSAQKNPTAFYLCASSVSAGGTYEQYFGPGTRLTVT.

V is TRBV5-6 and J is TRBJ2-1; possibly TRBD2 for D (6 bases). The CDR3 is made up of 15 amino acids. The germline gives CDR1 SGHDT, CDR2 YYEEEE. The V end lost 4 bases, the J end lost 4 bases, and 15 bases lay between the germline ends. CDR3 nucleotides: TGTGCCAGCAGCCGGAGGGGAAGTGATTACAATGAGCAGTTCTTC. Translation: CASSRRGSDYNEQFF.

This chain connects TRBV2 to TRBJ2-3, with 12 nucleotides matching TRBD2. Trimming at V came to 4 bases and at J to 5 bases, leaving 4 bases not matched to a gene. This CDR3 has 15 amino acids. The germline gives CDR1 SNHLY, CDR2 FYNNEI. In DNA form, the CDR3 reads TGTGCCAGCAGTGGACTAGCGGGAGTTAGAGATACGCAGTATTTT. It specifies CASSGLAGVRDTQYF.

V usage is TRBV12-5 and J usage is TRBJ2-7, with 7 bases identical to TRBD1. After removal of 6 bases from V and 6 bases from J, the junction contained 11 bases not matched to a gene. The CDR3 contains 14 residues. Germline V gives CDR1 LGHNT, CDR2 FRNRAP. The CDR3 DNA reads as TGTGCTAGTGGACAACTGACAGGGTTCGGCGAGCAGTACTTC. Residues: CASGQLTGFGEQYF.

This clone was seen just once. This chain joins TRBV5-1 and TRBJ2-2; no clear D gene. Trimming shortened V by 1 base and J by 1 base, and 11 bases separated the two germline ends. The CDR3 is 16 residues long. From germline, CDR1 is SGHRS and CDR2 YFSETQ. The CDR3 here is CASSLSTDLNTGELFF. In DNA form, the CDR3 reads TGCGCCAGCAGCTTGAGCACGGATCTGAACACCGGGGAGCTGTTTTTT.

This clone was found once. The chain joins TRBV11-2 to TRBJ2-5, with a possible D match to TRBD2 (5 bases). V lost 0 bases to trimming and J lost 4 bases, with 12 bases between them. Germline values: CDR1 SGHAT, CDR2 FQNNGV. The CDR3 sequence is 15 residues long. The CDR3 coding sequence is TGTGCCAGCAGCTTAGATGGGAGCGGTCGAGAGACCCAGTACTTC. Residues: CASSLDGSGRETQYF.

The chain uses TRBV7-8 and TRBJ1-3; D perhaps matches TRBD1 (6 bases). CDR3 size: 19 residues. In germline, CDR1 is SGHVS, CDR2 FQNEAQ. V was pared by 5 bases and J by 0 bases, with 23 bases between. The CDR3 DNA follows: TGTGCCAGCAGCCGAACGCGGGGGGGGGCCGGTTACTCTGGAAACACCATATATTTT. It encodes CASSRTRGGAGYSGNTIYF.

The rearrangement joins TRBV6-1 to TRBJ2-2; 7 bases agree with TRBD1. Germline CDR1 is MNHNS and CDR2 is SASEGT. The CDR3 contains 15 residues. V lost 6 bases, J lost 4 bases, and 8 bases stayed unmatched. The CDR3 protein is CASRKTGQTTGELFF. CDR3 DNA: TGTGCCAGCAGGAAGACAGGGCAAACCACCGGGGAGCTGTTTTTT.

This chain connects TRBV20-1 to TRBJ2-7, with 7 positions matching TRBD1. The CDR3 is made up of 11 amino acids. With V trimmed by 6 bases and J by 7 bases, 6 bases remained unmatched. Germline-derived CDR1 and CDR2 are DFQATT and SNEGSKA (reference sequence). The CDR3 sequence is CSAGTASEQYF. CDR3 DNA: TGCAGTGCCGGGACAGCCAGTGAGCAGTACTTC.

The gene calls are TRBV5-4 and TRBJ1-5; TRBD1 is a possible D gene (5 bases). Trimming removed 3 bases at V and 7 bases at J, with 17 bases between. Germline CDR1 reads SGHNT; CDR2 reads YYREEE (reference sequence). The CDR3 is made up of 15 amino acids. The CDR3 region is CASSSGWGSSQPQHF. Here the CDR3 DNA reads TGTGCCAGCAGCTCGGGGTGGGGGTCTTCCCAGCCCCAGCATTTT. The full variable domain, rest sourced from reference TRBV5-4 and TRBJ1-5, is ETGVTQSPTHLIKTRGQQVTLRCSSQSGHNTVSWYQQALGQGPQFIFQYYREEENGRGNFPPRFSGLQFPNYSSELNVNALELDDSALYLCASSSGWGSSQPQHFGDGTRLSIL.

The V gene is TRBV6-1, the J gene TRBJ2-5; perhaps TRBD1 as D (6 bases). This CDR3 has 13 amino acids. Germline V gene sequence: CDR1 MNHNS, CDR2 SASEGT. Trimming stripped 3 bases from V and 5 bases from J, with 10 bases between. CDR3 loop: CASSDRGRETQYF. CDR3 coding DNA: TGTGCCAGCAGTGACAGGGGTCGGGAGACCCAGTACTTC.